The 13 T cell receptor beta chains presented below share a single source sample, sequenced in a study of cytomegalovirus exposure and HLA in healthy donors. PCR was performed using 60 Vbeta and 13 Jbeta primers. TCRdb keeps only in-frame clones here, not all; method: immunoSEQ multiplex PCR. Of about 180,000 clones listed, 70% to 80% are singletons. The sequenced material came from PBMCs. The receptor source for this set is a man in his 60s in good health and CMV-seronegative.

This sequence joins TRBV2 and TRBJ2-2; 9 positions match TRBD1. Unmatched junction bases numbered 7, after V lost 8 bases and J lost 6 bases. Germline V gives CDR1 SNHLY, CDR2 FYNNEI. The CDR3 runs to 14 residues. CDR3 sequence: CASWDREKAGELFF. CDR3 DNA: TGTGCCAGCTGGGACAGGGAGAAGGCCGGGGAGCTGTTTTTT.

This clone was picked up a small number of times. The chain recombines TRBV10-2 with TRBJ1-2, with a tentative D call TRBD1 (6 bases). Per germline, CDR1 WSHSY and CDR2 SAAADI. V dropped 6 bases and J dropped 6 bases, with 20 bases sitting between them. The CDR3 covers 15 residues. The CDR3 DNA reads TGCGCCAGCAGCCCACCGGGACACTCGGGGAATGGCTACACCTTC. Translation: CASSPPGHSGNGYTF.

The genes are TRBV25-1 and TRBJ2-1; no firm D call. This CDR3 is built from 11 residues. Trimming cost V 0 bases and J 8 bases, with 2 bases left between them. CDR1 is MGHDK and CDR2 is SYGVNS in the germline V gene. The CDR3 protein is CASSEYYEQFF. The CDR3 DNA is TGTGCCAGCAGTGAATACTATGAGCAGTTCTTC.

This clone came up a few times. The genes are TRBV6-6 and TRBJ1-1, with 9 bases lining up with TRBD1. CDR3 length: 15 amino acids. The germline gives CDR1 MNHNY, CDR2 SVGAGI (reference sequence). The J segment lost 3 bases and the V segment lost 7 bases, leaving 9 bases of the junction unmatched. The CDR3 nucleotides are TGTGCCAGCACACGAGGGACAGGGATATACACTGAAGCTTTCTTT. It encodes CASTRGTGIYTEAFF.

A single count supports this clone. V is TRBV6-1 and J is TRBJ1-5; TRBD1 matches at 7 bases. The CDR3 has 14 amino acids. Trimming removed 6 bases from V and 7 bases from J; junction bases left unmatched: 9. Germline V CDR1 and CDR2: MNHNS, SASEGT. CDR3: CASRGQVGGQPQHF. CDR3 nucleotide sequence: TGTGCCAGCAGAGGACAGGTTGGGGGACAGCCCCAGCATTTT.

The chain employs TRBV5-1 and TRBJ2-7, with 10 bases that match TRBD2. J lost 4 bases, V lost 0 bases, and 4 bases had no gene match. Germline values: CDR1 SGHRS, CDR2 YFSETQ. The CDR3 runs to 15 residues. The CDR3 protein is CASSLEASGGYEQYF. The CDR3 DNA reads TGCGCCAGCAGCTTGGAAGCTAGCGGGGGATACGAGCAGTACTTC.

V and J are TRBV28 and TRBJ2-7; TRBD1 aligns across 8 bases. Germline V gives CDR1 MDHEN, CDR2 SYDVKM. CDR3 size: 13 residues. The V segment lost 4 bases and the J segment 5 bases; nucleotides outside the gene matches: 4. CDR3 sequence: CASSSVDRDEQYF. As DNA, the CDR3 is TGTGCCAGCAGTTCAGTGGACAGGGACGAGCAGTACTTC.

The chain employs TRBV6-5 and TRBJ2-3; D remains ambiguous. Germline V lookup: CDR1 MNHEY, CDR2 SVGAGI. The V end was cut by 7 bases, the J end by 9 bases, with 11 bases between. CDR3 length equals 11 residues. Here the CDR3 DNA reads TGTGCCAGCACTAGATTTCGAACGCAGTATTTT. This translates into CASTRFRTQYF.

The V and J genes are TRBV5-1 and TRBJ1-1, with D unclear. CDR3 size: 18 residues. CDR1 is SGHRS and CDR2 is YFSETQ in the germline V gene. V shed 4 bases and J shed 1 base, with 23 bases lying between them. CDR3 sequence (DNA): TGCGCCAGCAGCCCGCTAGAACAAGGGAGTGTCTGGAACACTGAAGCTTTCTTT. Translated, it gives CASSPLEQGSVWNTEAFF.

This clone appeared many times. The V call is TRBV6-1, the J call TRBJ2-7, with D maybe TRBD1 (7 bases). CDR3 length: 14 amino acids. V was trimmed by 4 bases and J by 3 bases, leaving 13 bases between them. Germline CDR1 is MNHNS and CDR2 is SASEGT. CDR3 sequence: CASSGRDSRYEQYF. The CDR3 DNA reads TGTGCCAGCAGTGGGAGGGACAGCCGCTACGAGCAGTACTTC.

The chain couples TRBV28 to TRBJ2-7; 7 bases map to TRBD2. This CDR3 region has 15 residues. Trimming at V came to 3 bases and at J to 3 bases, leaving 8 bases not matched to a gene. Germline-derived CDR1 and CDR2 are MDHEN and SYDVKM. The CDR3 nucleotides read TGTGCCAGCAGTTTGCGGGAGCGAGTCGTCTACGAGCAGTACTTC. Amino acids: CASSLRERVVYEQYF.

V usage is TRBV6-5 and J usage is TRBJ1-4; 7 positions match TRBD1. Looked up from germline, CDR1 is MNHEY and CDR2 is SVGAGI. The CDR3 consists of 14 residues. Trimming took 5 bases from V and 4 from J; bases not matched to a gene: 4. Here the CDR3 DNA reads TGTGCCAGCAGTCGACAGGGAGGTAATGAAAAACTGTTTTTT. Translating gives CASSRQGGNEKLFF.

The V gene is TRBV30, the J gene TRBJ2-2; 7 bases are a match to TRBD2. Looked up from germline, CDR1 is GTSNPN and CDR2 is SVGIG (reference sequence). J lost 3 bases, V lost 2 bases, and 3 bases had no gene match. The CDR3 spans 14 residues. The CDR3 bases are TGTGCCTGGAGTAAGGGGAGGGACACCGGGGAGCTGTTTTTT. This codes for CAWSKGRDTGELFF.